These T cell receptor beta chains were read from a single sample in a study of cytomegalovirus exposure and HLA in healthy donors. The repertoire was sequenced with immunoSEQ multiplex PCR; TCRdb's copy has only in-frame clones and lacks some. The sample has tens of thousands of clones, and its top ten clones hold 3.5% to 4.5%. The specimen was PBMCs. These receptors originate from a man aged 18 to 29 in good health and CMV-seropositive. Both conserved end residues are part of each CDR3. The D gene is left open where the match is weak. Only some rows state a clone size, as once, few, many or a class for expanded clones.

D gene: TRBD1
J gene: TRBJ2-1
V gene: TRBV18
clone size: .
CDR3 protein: CASTLRGQNSYNEQFF
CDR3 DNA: TGTGCCAGCACTCTCAGGGGGCAAAATTCCTACAATGAGCAGTTCTTC

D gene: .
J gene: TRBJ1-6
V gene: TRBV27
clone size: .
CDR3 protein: CASSLIRYNSPLHF
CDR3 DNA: TGTGCCAGCAGTTTAATCCGTTATAATTCACCCCTCCACTTT

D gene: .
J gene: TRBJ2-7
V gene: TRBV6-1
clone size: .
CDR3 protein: CASSPRRSSYEQYF
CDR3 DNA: TGTGCCAGCAGCCCCAGGAGGAGCTCCTACGAGCAGTACTTC

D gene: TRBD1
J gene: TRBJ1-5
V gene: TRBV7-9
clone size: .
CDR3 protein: CASSSSTTGGNQPQHF
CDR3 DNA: TGTGCCAGCAGCTCCTCAACCACAGGGGGAAATCAGCCCCAGCATTTT

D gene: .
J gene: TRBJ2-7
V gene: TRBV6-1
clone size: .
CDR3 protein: CASSEQGTIYEQYF
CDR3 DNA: TGTGCCAGCAGTGAACAGGGGACCATCTACGAGCAGTACTTC

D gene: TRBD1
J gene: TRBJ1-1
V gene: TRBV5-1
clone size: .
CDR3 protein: CASSLPSTGGMRTEAFF
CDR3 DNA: TGCGCCAGCAGCCTACCTTCGACAGGGGGCATGAGAACTGAAGCTTTCTTT

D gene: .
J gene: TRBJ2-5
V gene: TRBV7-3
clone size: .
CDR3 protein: CASSPTGLQETQYF
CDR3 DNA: TGTGCCAGCAGCCCCACGGGACTCCAAGAGACCCAGTACTTC

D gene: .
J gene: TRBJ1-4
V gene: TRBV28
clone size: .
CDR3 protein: CASSKLRTNEKLFF
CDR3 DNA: TGTGCCAGCAGTAAATTGAGGACTAATGAAAAACTGTTTTTT

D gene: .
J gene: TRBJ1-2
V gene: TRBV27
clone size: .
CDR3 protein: CASSNRGGYGYTF
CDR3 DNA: TGTGCCAGCTCTAATAGGGGGGGCTATGGCTACACCTTC

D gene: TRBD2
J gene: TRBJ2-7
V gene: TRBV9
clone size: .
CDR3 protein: CASSVARTSGPYEQYF
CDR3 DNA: TGTGCCAGCAGCGTAGCTAGAACTAGCGGACCCTACGAGCAGTACTTC

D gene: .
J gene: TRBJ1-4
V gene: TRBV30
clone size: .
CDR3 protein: CAGGGQGNEKLFF
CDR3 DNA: TGTGCCGGGGGAGGGCAGGGGAATGAAAAACTGTTTTTT

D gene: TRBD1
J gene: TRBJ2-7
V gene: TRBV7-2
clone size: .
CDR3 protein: CASSPKSPGTGAYEQYF
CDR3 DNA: TGTGCCAGCAGCCCTAAGAGCCCCGGGACAGGGGCTTACGAGCAGTACTTC

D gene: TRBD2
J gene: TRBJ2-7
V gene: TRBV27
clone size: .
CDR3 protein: CASSFSVRGGTYEQYF
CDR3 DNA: TGTGCCAGCAGTTTTAGTGTACGGGGGGGGACCTACGAGCAGTACTTC

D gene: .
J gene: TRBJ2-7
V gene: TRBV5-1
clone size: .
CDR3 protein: CASSLGQAANDEQYF
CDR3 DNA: TGCGCCAGCAGCTTGGGACAGGCAGCGAACGACGAGCAGTACTTC

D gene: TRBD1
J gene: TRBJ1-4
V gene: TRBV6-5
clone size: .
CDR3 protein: CASSKGTVNEKLFF
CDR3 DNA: TGTGCCAGCAGTAAAGGGACAGTTAATGAAAAACTGTTTTTT

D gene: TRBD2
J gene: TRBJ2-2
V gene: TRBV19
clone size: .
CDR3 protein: CASSPKRERNTGELFF
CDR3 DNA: TGTGCCAGTAGTCCAAAGCGGGAGCGGAACACCGGGGAGCTGTTTTTT

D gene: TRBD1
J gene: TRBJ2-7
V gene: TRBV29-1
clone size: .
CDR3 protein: CSVTGAAYEQYF
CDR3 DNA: TGCAGCGTAACAGGGGCTGCCTACGAGCAGTACTTC

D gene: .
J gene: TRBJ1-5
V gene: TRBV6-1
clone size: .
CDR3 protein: CASTWAGLNQPQHF
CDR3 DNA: TGTGCCAGCACCTGGGCAGGGCTCAATCAGCCCCAGCATTTT

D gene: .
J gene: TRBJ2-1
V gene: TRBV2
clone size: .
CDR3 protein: CASTQRRGGANEQFF
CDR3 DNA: TGTGCCAGCACTCAAAGGAGGGGCGGGGCGAATGAGCAGTTCTTC

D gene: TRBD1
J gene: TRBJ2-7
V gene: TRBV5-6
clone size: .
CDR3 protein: CASSLFPMRTGGTYEQYF
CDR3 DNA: TGTGCCAGCAGCTTGTTTCCCATGAGAACAGGGGGCACCTACGAGCAGTACTTC

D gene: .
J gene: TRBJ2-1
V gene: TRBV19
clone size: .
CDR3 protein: CASSIAHRGFGRRYNEQFF
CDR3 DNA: TGTGCCAGTAGTATAGCTCATAGGGGGTTCGGGAGGCGCTACAATGAGCAGTTCTTC

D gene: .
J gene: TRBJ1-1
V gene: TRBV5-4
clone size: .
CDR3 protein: CASSLTGRTEAFF
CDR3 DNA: TGTGCCAGCAGCTTGACAGGGAGAACTGAAGCTTTCTTT

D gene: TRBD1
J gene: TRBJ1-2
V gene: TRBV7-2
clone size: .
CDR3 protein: CASSLARTGANYGYTF
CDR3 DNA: TGTGCCAGCAGCTTAGCGCGGACAGGGGCGAACTATGGCTACACCTTC

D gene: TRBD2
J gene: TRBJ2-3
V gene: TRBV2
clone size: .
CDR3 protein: CASSDNFHGSGGTDTQYF
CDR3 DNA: TGTGCCAGCAGTGACAACTTTCACGGGAGCGGGGGCACAGATACGCAGTATTTT

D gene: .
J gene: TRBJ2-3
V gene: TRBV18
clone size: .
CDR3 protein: CASSQGLYRTDTQYF
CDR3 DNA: TGTGCCAGCTCGCAAGGACTTTATCGCACAGATACGCAGTATTTT

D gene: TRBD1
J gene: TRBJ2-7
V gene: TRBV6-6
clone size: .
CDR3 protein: CASSPGQVGEQYF
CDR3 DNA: TGTGCCAGCAGTCCCGGACAGGTCGGCGAGCAGTACTTC

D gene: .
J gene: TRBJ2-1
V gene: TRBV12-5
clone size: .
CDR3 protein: CASGPTGYNEQFF
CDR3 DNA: TGTGCTAGTGGTCCTACAGGTTACAATGAGCAGTTCTTC

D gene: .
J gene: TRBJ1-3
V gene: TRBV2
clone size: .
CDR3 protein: CASSLVQSGNTIYF
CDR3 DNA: TGTGCCAGCAGTTTGGTACAGTCTGGAAACACCATATATTTT

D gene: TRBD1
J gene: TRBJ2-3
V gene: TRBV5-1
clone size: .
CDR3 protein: CASSWVPGQGADTQYF
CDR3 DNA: TGCGCCAGCAGCTGGGTCCCGGGACAGGGGGCAGATACGCAGTATTTT

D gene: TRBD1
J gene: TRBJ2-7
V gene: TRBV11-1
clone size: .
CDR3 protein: CASSLRTGGFHEQYF
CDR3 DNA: TGTGCCAGCAGCTTAAGGACAGGGGGCTTTCACGAGCAGTACTTC

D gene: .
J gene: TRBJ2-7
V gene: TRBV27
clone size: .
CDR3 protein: CASSGGQDYEQYF
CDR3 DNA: TGTGCCAGCAGCGGGGGGCAGGACTACGAGCAGTACTTC

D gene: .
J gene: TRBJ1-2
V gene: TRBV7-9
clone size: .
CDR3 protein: CASSLGGLNYGYTF
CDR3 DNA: TGTGCCAGCAGCTTAGGGGGACTGAACTATGGCTACACCTTC

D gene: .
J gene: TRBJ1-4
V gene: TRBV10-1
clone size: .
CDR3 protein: CATHTGSNNEKLFF
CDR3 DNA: TGCGCTACCCACACAGGGTCTAATAATGAAAAACTGTTTTTT

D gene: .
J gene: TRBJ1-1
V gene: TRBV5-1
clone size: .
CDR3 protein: CASSPVVNTEAFF
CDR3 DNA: TGCGCCAGCAGCCCCGTCGTGAACACTGAAGCTTTCTTT

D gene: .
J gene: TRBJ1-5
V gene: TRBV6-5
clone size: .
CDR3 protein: CASSTRGGANQPQHF
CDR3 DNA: TGTGCCAGCAGCACGCGGGGGGGGGCGAATCAGCCCCAGCATTTT

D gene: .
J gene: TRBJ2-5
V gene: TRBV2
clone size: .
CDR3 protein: CASSGGGGETQYF
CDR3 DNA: TGTGCCAGCAGTGGGGGGGGCGGTGAGACCCAGTACTTC

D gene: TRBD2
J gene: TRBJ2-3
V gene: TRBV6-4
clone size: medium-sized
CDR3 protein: CASSERGETDTQYF
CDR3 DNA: TGTGCCAGCAGTGAGCGGGGGGAGACAGATACGCAGTATTTT

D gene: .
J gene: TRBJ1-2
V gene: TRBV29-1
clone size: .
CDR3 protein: CSVDSDSSTMRSTF
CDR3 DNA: TGCAGCGTAGATTCGGACAGTTCGACAATGAGGAGCACCTTC

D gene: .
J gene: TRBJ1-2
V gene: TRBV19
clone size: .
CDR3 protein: CASSRGSPNYGYTF
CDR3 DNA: TGTGCCAGTAGTAGAGGCAGCCCTAACTATGGCTACACCTTC

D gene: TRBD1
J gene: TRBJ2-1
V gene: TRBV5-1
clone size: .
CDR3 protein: CASSGGTGGNEQFF
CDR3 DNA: TGCGCCAGCAGCGGGGGGACAGGGGGCAATGAGCAGTTCTTC

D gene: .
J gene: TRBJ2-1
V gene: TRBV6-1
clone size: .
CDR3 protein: CASSEEVAGREQFF
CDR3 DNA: TGTGCCAGCAGTGAAGAGGTGGCGGGACGGGAGCAGTTCTTC

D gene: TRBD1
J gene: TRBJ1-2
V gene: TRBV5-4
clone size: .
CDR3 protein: CASSRGQDLYGYTF
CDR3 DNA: TGTGCCAGCAGCCGCGGACAGGACCTCTATGGCTACACCTTC

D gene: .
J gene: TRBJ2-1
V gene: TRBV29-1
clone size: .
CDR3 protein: CSVESNEQFF
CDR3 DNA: TGCAGCGTTGAGAGCAATGAGCAGTTCTTC

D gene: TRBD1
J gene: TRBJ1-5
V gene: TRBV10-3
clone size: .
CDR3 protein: CAISESKGTALNQPQHF
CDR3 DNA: TGTGCCATCAGTGAGTCGAAGGGGACAGCTTTAAATCAGCCCCAGCATTTT

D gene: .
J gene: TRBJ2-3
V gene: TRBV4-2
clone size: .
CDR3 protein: CASSPSTRDSYLGTQYF
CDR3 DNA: TGTGCCAGCAGCCCCTCGACCCGAGACTCTTACCTTGGAACGCAGTATTTT

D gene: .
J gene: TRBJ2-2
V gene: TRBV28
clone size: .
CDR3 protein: CASAGTNTGELFF
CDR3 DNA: TGTGCCTCCGCGGGGACGAACACCGGGGAGCTGTTTTTT

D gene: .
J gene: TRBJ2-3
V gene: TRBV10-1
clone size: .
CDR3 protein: CASRGTSNTQYF
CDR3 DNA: TGCGCCAGCAGAGGGACTTCGAATACGCAGTATTTT

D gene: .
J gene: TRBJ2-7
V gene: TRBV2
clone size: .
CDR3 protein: CASILTSSSYEQYF
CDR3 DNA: TGTGCCAGCATATTGACATCCTCCTCCTACGAGCAGTACTTC

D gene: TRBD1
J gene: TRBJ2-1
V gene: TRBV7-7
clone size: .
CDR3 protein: CASSPRPLGTGTYNEQFF
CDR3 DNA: TGTGCCAGCAGCCCCCGCCCTCTAGGGACAGGGACCTACAATGAGCAGTTCTTC

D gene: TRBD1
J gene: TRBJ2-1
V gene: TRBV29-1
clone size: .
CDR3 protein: CSVHGSGQGTYNEQFF
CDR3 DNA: TGCAGCGTCCACGGGTCAGGACAGGGGACCTACAATGAGCAGTTCTTC

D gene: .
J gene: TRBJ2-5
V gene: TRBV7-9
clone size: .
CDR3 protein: CASVRGAGETQYF
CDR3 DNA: TGTGCCAGCGTGCGGGGTGCGGGAGAGACCCAGTACTTC

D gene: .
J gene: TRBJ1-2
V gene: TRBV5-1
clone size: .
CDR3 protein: CASSTGGGRTLYGYTF
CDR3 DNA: TGCGCCAGCAGCACGGGAGGAGGCAGGACGCTCTATGGCTACACCTTC

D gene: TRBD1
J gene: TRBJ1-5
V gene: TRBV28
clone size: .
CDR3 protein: CASSPQGAKLNQPQHF
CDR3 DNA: TGTGCCAGCAGTCCCCAGGGGGCGAAGTTAAATCAGCCCCAGCATTTT

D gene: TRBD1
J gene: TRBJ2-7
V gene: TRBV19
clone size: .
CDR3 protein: CASSSPGQGYEQYF
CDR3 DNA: TGTGCCAGTAGCTCTCCGGGACAGGGTTACGAGCAGTACTTC